This T cell receptor (beta chain) stems from a study of blood T cell repertoires in COVID-19. Study background: The origin of the acute and convalescent COVID-19 samples was the United States, Italy and Spain. Sources were T cells, B-cell-depleted T cells, or PBMCs; the material itself was cDNA or gDNA.

V lost 2 bases and J lost 7; bases outside the gene matches: 5. The CDR3 runs to 16 residues. The germline gives CDR1 SGHDN, CDR2 FVKESK. There are a few counts of this clone. The authors' processing: Amplification with reference gene primers provided the estimates of nucleated cell counts. Sequenced by immunoSEQ multiplex PCR; TCRdb stores in-frame clones only, minus some. From that table come the V and J calls and clone size; the DNA was used to work out D and trimming. This table holds 200,000 or so clones, roughly four fifths found once. The chain has TRBV14 and TRBJ2-2; 12 bases line up with TRBD2. Material: peripheral blood. The TCR was taken from a human donor with acute or convalescent COVID-19. The donor label of this sample is uncertain. DNA of the CDR3: TGTGCCAGCAGCCAACGACTAGCGGGAGTTGGCGGGGAGCTGTTTTTT. The encoded protein is CASSQRLAGVGGELFF.